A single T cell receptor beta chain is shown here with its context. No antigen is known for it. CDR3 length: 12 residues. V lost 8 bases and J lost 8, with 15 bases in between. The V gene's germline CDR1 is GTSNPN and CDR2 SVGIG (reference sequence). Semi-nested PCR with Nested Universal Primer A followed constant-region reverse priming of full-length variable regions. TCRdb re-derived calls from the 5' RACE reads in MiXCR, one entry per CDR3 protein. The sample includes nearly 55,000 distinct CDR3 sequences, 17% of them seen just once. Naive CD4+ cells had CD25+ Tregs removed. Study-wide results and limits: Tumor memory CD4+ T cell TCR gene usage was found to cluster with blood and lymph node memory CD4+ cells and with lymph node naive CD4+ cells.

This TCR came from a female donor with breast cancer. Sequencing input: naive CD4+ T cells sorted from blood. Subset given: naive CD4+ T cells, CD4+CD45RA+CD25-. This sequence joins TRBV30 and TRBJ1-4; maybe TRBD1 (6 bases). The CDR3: CAGGHDREKLFF. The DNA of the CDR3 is TGTGCCGGCGGGCATGACAGGGAAAAACTGTTTTTT.